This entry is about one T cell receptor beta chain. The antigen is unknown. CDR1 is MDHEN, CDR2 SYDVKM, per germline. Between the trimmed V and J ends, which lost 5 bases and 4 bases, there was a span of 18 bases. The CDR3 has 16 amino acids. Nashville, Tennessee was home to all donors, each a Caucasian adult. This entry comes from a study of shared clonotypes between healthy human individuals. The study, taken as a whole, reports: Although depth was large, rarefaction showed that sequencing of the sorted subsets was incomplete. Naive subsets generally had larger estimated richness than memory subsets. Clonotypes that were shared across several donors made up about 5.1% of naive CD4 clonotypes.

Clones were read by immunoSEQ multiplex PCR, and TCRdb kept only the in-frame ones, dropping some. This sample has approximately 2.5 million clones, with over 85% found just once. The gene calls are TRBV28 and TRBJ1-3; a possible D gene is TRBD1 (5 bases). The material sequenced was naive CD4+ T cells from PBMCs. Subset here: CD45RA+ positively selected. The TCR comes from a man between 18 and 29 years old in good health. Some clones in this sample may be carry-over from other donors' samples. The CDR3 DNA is TGTGCCAGCAGTCTTCCCTCCGCGGGGGGGGGAAACACCATATATTTT. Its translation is CASSLPSAGGGNTIYF.